The 10 T cell receptor beta chains listed next were all sequenced from one sample in a study of blood T cell repertoires in COVID-19. Only in-frame clones appear in the TCRdb table, and some are missing; sequencing was by immunoSEQ multiplex PCR. Of 130,000 to 150,000 clones listed, about 86% are singletons. The specimen was peripheral blood. These receptors all stem from a woman older than 75 with acute or convalescent COVID-19.

This clone has a single count. Other DNA sequences from this sample encode an identical CDR3 as well. This sequence joins TRBV30 and TRBJ1-5; maybe TRBD1 (5 bases). Germline V CDR1 and CDR2: GTSNPN, SVGIG (reference sequence). V lost 3 bases to trimming and J lost 0 bases, with 6 bases between them. This CDR3 has 13 residues. The CDR3 DNA is TGTGCCTGGAGCAGGGATAGCAATCAGCCCCAGCATTTT. It encodes CAWSRDSNQPQHF.

The rearrangement uses TRBV7-8 and TRBJ1-2; tentative D call: TRBD1 (5 bases). The ends were cut back, 6 bases at V and 1 base at J, with 6 bases in the middle. Germline lookup yields CDR1 SGHVS and CDR2 FQNEAQ. This CDR3 comprises 12 residues. The CDR3 coding sequence is TGTGCCAGCAGTCAGGGTAACTATGGCTACACCTTC. Translated: CASSQGNYGYTF.

V is TRBV7-8 and J is TRBJ1-6; D unresolved. The CDR3 loop spans 15 amino acids. Germline CDR1 is SGHVS and CDR2 is FQNEAQ. The V gene lost 3 bases and the J gene lost 6 bases, with 12 bases spanning the gap. The CDR3 bases are TGTGCCAGCAGCTTGGAGGGTTCGTTTAATTCACCCCTCCACTTT. It specifies CASSLEGSFNSPLHF.

The V gene is TRBV4-2, the J gene TRBJ1-1, with TRBD1 as a possible D gene (6 bases). CDR1 LGHNA and CDR2 YNFKEQ come from the germline V gene. The CDR3 runs to 15 residues. The V end lost 0 bases, the J end lost 8 bases, and 16 bases lay between the germline ends. CDR3 coding DNA: TGTGCCAGCAGCCAAGACCAAGGACAGAATCTAGAAGCTTTCTTT. It translates to CASSQDQGQNLEAFF.

The chain's CDR3 is CASSLGTGYEQYF. CDR3 bases: TGTGCCAGCAGCTTAGGGACAGGTTACGAGCAGTACTTC. The J gene is TRBJ2-7, the V gene TRBV7-2; 7 bases are a match to TRBD1. Trimming took 1 base from V and 4 from J; bases not matched to a gene: 1. The germline V gene has CDR1 SGHTA and CDR2 FQGNSA. The CDR3 length is 13 residues.

The CDR3 sequence: CATSHGQGRRSSYEQYF. CDR3 coding DNA: TGTGCCACCAGCCACGGACAGGGGCGCAGGAGCTCCTACGAGCAGTACTTC. The V and J genes are TRBV15 and TRBJ2-7, with 9 bases identical to TRBD1. V lost 5 bases, J lost 0 bases, and 11 bases stayed unmatched. The germline V gene encodes CDR1 LNHNV and CDR2 YYDKDF (reference sequence). The CDR3 totals 17 residues.

This chain connects TRBV9 to TRBJ1-2; no reliable D call. V lost 7 bases to trimming and J lost 4 bases, with 29 bases between them. The germline V gene encodes CDR1 SGDLS and CDR2 YYNGEE. CDR3 size: 18 residues. The CDR3 region has the DNA TGTGCCAGCCGGGAAGCCCAAGTCAACATGATTCACTCCTATGGCTACACCTTC. Translation: CASREAQVNMIHSYGYTF.

V usage is TRBV29-1 and J usage is TRBJ2-1; TRBD2 might be the D (6 bases). The CDR3 has 14 residues. Germline values: CDR1 SQVTM, CDR2 ANQGSEA. With 7 bases removed from V and 7 bases from J, the gap between germline ends came to 20 bases. The CDR3 loop reads CSAGGAAPGNEQFF. The DNA of the CDR3 is TGCAGCGCCGGGGGAGCGGCCCCCGGAAATGAGCAGTTCTTC.

The chain has TRBV4-2 and TRBJ2-2; D uncertain. Trimming shortened V by 1 base and J by 1 base, and 7 bases separated the two germline ends. Germline values: CDR1 LGHNA, CDR2 YNFKEQ. The CDR3 is 15 residues long. The CDR3 nucleotides read TGTGCCAGCAGCCAAGGATTCGGGAACACCGGGGAGCTGTTTTTT. As protein: CASSQGFGNTGELFF.

V gene TRBV2 combines with J gene TRBJ2-1, with D possibly matching TRBD2 (6 bases). V shed 8 bases and J shed 4 bases, with 9 bases lying between them. Per germline, CDR1 SNHLY and CDR2 FYNNEI. This CDR3 contains 12 residues. For the CDR3, the DNA is TGTGCCAGCGGGGGGTCTTACAATGAGCAGTTCTTC. The encoded protein is CASGGSYNEQFF.